This is a list of T cell receptor beta chains from one sample in a study of blood T cell repertoires in COVID-19. Sequencing used immunoSEQ multiplex PCR; TCRdb keeps in-frame clones, though not all of them. The data show around 63,000 clones, with around 77% seen just once and around 4.4% held by the top ten. Sequenced input: peripheral blood. The receptors derive from a woman in her sixties or seventies with COVID-19, enrolled during active disease. Each CDR3 is given with its conserved first and last residue. A D gene is named only where the DNA matches it firmly. Only some rows state a clone size, as once, few, many or a class for expanded clones.

j_call d_call clone_size v_call cdr3_aa cdr3_nt
TRBJ1-5 - - TRBV28 CASRRGTGNNQPQHF TGTGCCAGCAGGAGAGGTACAGGGAACAATCAGCCCCAGCATTTT
TRBJ1-1 - - TRBV2 CASPVGGEVNTEAFF TGTGCCAGCCCTGTGGGGGGGGAGGTGAACACTGAAGCTTTCTTT
TRBJ2-7 TRBD1 - TRBV6-4 CASRPKGQGSGYEQYF TGTGCCAGCAGGCCAAAGGGACAGGGGAGCGGCTACGAGCAGTACTTC
TRBJ2-2 - - TRBV4-2 CASSQVGSVATGELFF TGTGCCAGCAGCCAAGTCGGTAGCGTTGCCACCGGGGAGCTGTTTTTT
TRBJ2-1 TRBD2 once TRBV12-3/TRBV12-4 CASSLTSGTQFF TGTGCCAGCAGTTTGACTAGCGGGACCCAGTTCTTC
TRBJ2-3 TRBD2 - TRBV5-1 CASSLGPLAGVSDTQYF TGCGCCAGCAGCTTGGGCCCACTAGCGGGGGTCTCAGATACGCAGTATTTT
TRBJ1-5 - many TRBV6-2/TRBV6-3 CASSLSNQPQHF TGTGCCAGCAGCTTATCCAATCAGCCCCAGCATTTT
TRBJ2-7 - - TRBV11-2 CASSLWDITYEQYF TGTGCCAGCAGCTTATGGGACATCACCTACGAGCAGTACTTC
TRBJ2-3 TRBD2 - TRBV12-5 CASGLVPGLAEGVPSTDTQYF TGTGCTAGTGGTTTGGTCCCGGGACTAGCGGAGGGTGTGCCAAGCACAGATACGCAGTATTTT
TRBJ2-1 - - TRBV18 CASFPSAGSYNEQFF TGTGCCAGCTTCCCGTCAGCCGGGTCCTACAATGAGCAGTTCTTC
TRBJ1-2 - - TRBV10-3 CAISESREGYTF TGTGCCATCAGTGAGTCGAGGGAAGGCTACACCTTC
TRBJ2-2 TRBD2 - TRBV27 CASSKTSGRAGELFF TGTGCCAGCAGCAAGACTAGCGGGAGAGCCGGGGAGCTGTTTTTT
TRBJ1-2 - - TRBV19 CASSMPQGGYTF TGTGCCAGTAGTATGCCACAGGGCGGCTACACCTTC
TRBJ2-5 TRBD1 - TRBV24-1 CATSDSGQGQETQYF TGTGCCACCAGTGATTCTGGACAGGGCCAAGAGACCCAGTACTTC
TRBJ2-2 TRBD2 - TRBV24-1 CATSDLSPGGNTGELFF TGTGCCACCAGTGATTTATCCCCGGGAGGAAACACCGGGGAGCTGTTTTTT
TRBJ1-3 - - TRBV18 CASSPGTPGNTIYF TGTGCCAGCTCACCCGGGACTCCTGGAAACACCATATATTTT
TRBJ2-1 TRBD2 - TRBV7-2 CASSSSTSGRNEQFF TGTGCCAGCAGCTCCTCGACTAGCGGGAGGAATGAGCAGTTCTTC
TRBJ2-2 TRBD2 - TRBV11-2 CASSLILAGGLSTGELFF TGTGCCAGCAGCTTAATACTAGCGGGAGGGCTGAGCACCGGGGAGCTGTTTTTT